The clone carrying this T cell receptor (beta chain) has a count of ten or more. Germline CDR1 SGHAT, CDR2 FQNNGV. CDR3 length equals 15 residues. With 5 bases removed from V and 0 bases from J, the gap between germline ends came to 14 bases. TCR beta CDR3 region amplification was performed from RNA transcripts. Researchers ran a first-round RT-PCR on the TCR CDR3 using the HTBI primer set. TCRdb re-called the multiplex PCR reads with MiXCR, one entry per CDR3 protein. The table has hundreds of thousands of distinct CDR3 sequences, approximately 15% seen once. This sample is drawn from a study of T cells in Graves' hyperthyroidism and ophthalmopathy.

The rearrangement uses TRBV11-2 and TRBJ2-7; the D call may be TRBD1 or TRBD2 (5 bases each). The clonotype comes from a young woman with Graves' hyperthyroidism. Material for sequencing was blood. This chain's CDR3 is CASSALGTSSYEQYF. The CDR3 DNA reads TGTGCCAGCAGCGCCCTTGGGACCAGCTCCTACGAGCAGTACTTC.